Sequencing of this T cell receptor beta chain was carried out in a study of T cell responses to AZD1222 COVID-19 vaccine. Notes on the study in general: Regions 160-218 and 743-854 held dominance among vaccine-associated CD4 TCRs, which spanned spike. Most donors were white British and more were female, and clonal diversity was possibly underestimated. Breadth and depth of Spike-specific TCRs rose after two AZD1222 doses.

Data came from immunoSEQ multiplex PCR; TCRdb stores just in-frame clones and leaves some out. The sample carries about 160,000 clones, 85% to 95% recorded once. As for this clone: Its target is unknown.

CDR1 and CDR2 (germline): MNHEY, SVGAGI. CDR3 length: 13 amino acids. V lost 5 bases, J lost 1 base, and 8 bases lay in between. The sequence was collected from an adult who received the AZD1222 COVID-19 vaccine. The chain couples TRBV6-5 to TRBJ1-1, with D possibly matching TRBD1 (5 bases). The sample in question was peripheral blood, obtained 28 days after the second AZD1222 dose. CDR3 nucleotide sequence: TGTGCCAGCAGTCAGACAGCGAACACTGAAGCTTTCTTT. Its translation is CASSQTANTEAFF.